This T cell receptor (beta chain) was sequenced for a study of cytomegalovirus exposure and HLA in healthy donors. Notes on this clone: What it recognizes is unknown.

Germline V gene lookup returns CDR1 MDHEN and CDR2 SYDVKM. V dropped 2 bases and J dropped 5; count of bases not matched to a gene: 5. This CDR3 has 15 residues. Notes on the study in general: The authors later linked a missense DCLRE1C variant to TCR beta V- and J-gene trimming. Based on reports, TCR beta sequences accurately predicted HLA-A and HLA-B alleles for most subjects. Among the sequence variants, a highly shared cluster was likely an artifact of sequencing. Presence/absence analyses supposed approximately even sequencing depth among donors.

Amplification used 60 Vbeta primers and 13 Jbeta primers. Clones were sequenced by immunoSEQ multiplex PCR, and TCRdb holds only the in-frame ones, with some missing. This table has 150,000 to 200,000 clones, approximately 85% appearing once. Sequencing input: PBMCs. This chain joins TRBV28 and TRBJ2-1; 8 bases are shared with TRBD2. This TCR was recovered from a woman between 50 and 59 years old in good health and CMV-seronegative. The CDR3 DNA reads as TGTGCCAGCAGTTTAATTAGCGGGGCCAACAATGAGCAGTTCTTC. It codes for CASSLISGANNEQFF.